Below, 27 T cell receptor beta chains from the same sample are listed, as sequenced in a study of tumor-infiltrating lymphocytes in oesophageal squamous cell carcinoma. One entry per CDR3 protein results from TCRdb running MiXCR on the PCR reads. The table records approximately 12,000 distinct CDR3 sequences, around half of them present only once. Sequencing used esophageal tumor tissue. Receptor source: a male donor with esophageal squamous cell carcinoma.

The sample holds a few counts of this clonotype. The rearrangement links TRBV27 to TRBJ1-3; no clear D gene. Trimming removed 5 bases at V and 0 bases at J, with 14 bases between. CDR1 and CDR2 from the germline V gene are MNHEY and SMNVEV (reference sequence). The CDR3 contains 16 residues. CDR3 amino acids: CASSPTAVSSGNTIYF. The CDR3 DNA is TGTGCCAGCAGTCCGACTGCGGTTAGCTCTGGAAACACCATATATTTT.

This clonotype was seen more than once but under ten times. This chain connects TRBV7-6 to TRBJ2-7; perhaps D is TRBD1 or TRBD2 (5 bases each). Judging by the DNA end, TRBJ2-1 fits better; the J call may be wrong. This CDR3 has 15 amino acids. Germline lookup yields CDR1 SGHVS and CDR2 FNYEAQ. CDR3 nucleotide sequence: TGTGCCAGCAGCTTCGTGTACGGGACCCACAATGAGCAGTTCTTC. As protein: CASSFVYGTHNEQFF.

CDR3 bases: TGTGCCAGCAGCTTAACGTCCGGGACAGGGGGAAGTGGCCTGACTTTC. This codes for CASSLTSGTGGSGLTF. V usage is TRBV7-3 and J usage is TRBJ2-6; 11 nucleotides match TRBD1. With 0 bases clipped from V and 15 bases from J, the junction kept 10 bases outside the gene matches. CDR1 and CDR2 from the germline V gene are SGHTA and FQGTGA. The CDR3 loop spans 16 amino acids.

This sequence joins TRBV6-8 and TRBJ2-5, with D tentatively TRBD2 (6 bases). The J call may be incorrect, as the DNA end agrees better with TRBJ2-7. Germline loops: CDR1 MNHGY, CDR2 SAAAGT. The CDR3 has 18 amino acids. This chain's CDR3 is CASSYFAGLTQRAYEQYF. The CDR3 DNA is TGTGCCAGCAGTTATTTCGCGGGATTGACCCAGAGGGCCTACGAGCAGTACTTC.

This chain joins TRBV6-1 and TRBJ2-5; 7 nucleotides match TRBD1. Gene TRBJ2-7 matches the end of the DNA better, so the J call may be wrong. The length of the CDR3 is 14 residues. The germline V gene has CDR1 MNHNS and CDR2 SASEGT. Here the CDR3 reads CASSGQGTSYEQYF. For the CDR3, the DNA is TGTGCCAGCAGTGGACAGGGTACCTCCTACGAGCAGTACTTC.

In its sample, this clonotype ranks as medium-sized. The chain carries TRBV7-3 and TRBJ2-2; D unresolved. There are 16 residues in the CDR3. The V gene lost 4 bases and the J gene lost 0 bases, with 12 bases spanning the gap. Germline lookup yields CDR1 SGHTA and CDR2 FQGTGA. The CDR3 DNA sequence: TGTGCCAGCAGCTCCCCTCGCGGCACGAACACCGGGGAGCTGTTTTTT. Translating gives CASSSPRGTNTGELFF.

The chain employs TRBV7-8 and TRBJ2-5; TRBD1 might be the D (5 bases). Deletions cut 5 bases from V and 4 bases from J, with 11 bases between. The germline CDR1 and CDR2 sequences are SGHVS and FQNEAQ. The CDR3 consists of 13 residues. The CDR3 DNA sequence: TGTGCCAGCAGCCCAAGGGGCCGAGAGACCCAGTACTTC. As protein: CASSPRGRETQYF.

The chain combines TRBV2 with TRBJ2-5, with 11 bases identical to TRBD2. With V trimmed by 8 bases and J by 11 bases, 13 bases remained unmatched. The germline CDR1 and CDR2 sequences are SNHLY and FYNNEI. CDR3 length: 14 amino acids. The CDR3 spells CASSTSGVNNEQYF. In nucleotides, the CDR3 is TGTGCCAGCTCGACTAGCGGGGTAAACAATGAGCAGTACTTC.

The gene calls are TRBV28 and TRBJ2-7; no clear D gene. The germline V gene encodes CDR1 MDHEN and CDR2 SYDVKM. Trimming took off 6 bases at V and 2 bases at J, with 5 bases between the two ends. The CDR3 runs to 11 residues. CDR3 protein: CASSGTYEQYF. The CDR3 DNA follows: TGTGCCAGCAGCGGAACCTACGAGCAGTACTTC.

The gene calls are TRBV10-1 and TRBJ2-1, with no clear D. The V and J ends lost 4 bases and 1 base respectively, with 11 bases between them. Germline CDR1 and CDR2: WNHNN and SYGVQD (reference sequence). The length of the CDR3 is 15 residues. CDR3 sequence (DNA): TGCGCCAGCAGTGTTTACCGTACTTCCTACAATGAGCAGTTCTTC. Translating gives CASSVYRTSYNEQFF.

This clonotype turned up a few times. This chain joins TRBV7-6 and TRBJ2-1, with 14 bases fitting TRBD2. The end of the DNA fits TRBJ2-7 better, so the J call may be wrong. The CDR3 contains 16 residues. The V gene's germline CDR1 is SGHVS and CDR2 FNYEAQ. CDR3 DNA: TGTGCCAGCAGCCCGCGGACTAGCGGGAGGAATGTTGAGCAGTACTTC. Protein sequence: CASSPRTSGRNVEQYF.

This chain connects TRBV7-9 to TRBJ2-1; 11 nucleotides line up with TRBD2. J lost 5 bases, V lost 8 bases, and 11 bases had no gene match. The CDR3 is 16 residues long. CDR1 is SEHNR and CDR2 is FQNEAQ in the germline V gene (reference sequence). The CDR3, as DNA: TGTGCCAGCGCCCCGGATAGCGGGGGGGGAAACAATGAGCAGTTCTTC. This translates into CASAPDSGGGNNEQFF.

The CDR3 sequence: CASSTPTDTQYF. CDR3 in DNA: TGTGCCAGCAGTACTCCCACAGATACGCAGTATTTT. V is TRBV6-2 or TRBV6-3 and J is TRBJ2-3; D remains ambiguous. V was pared by 5 bases and J by 2 bases, with 5 bases between. The CDR3 runs to 12 residues. Germline V gene sequence: CDR1 MNHEY, CDR2 SVGEGT.

The chain links TRBV28 to TRBJ2-7; the D gene is possibly TRBD2 (5 bases). Germline V gives CDR1 MDHEN, CDR2 SYDVKM. Trimming took 5 bases from V and 7 from J, leaving 24 bases between them. This CDR3 is built from 16 residues. The CDR3 loop reads CASSPSGGSASNEQYF. CDR3 nucleotides: TGTGCCAGCAGTCCGTCCGGCGGTAGCGCGAGCAATGAGCAGTACTTC.

The CDR3, as DNA: TGTGCCATCAGTGAGACAGGGGCGACCCAGCATTTT. Protein product: CAISETGATQHF. The chain recombines TRBV10-3 with TRBJ1-5; TRBD1 matches at 7 bases. J lost 11 bases, V lost 2 bases, and 3 bases had no gene match. Germline CDR1 reads ENHRY; CDR2 reads SYGVKD. There are 12 residues in the CDR3.

The chain uses TRBV12-3 or TRBV12-4 and TRBJ2-5, with TRBD2 identical over 9 bases. Matching the DNA end better, TRBJ2-1 makes the J call doubtful. This CDR3 is 17 amino acids long. CDR3 protein: CASTAGRFSGRSNEQFF. CDR3 DNA sequence: TGTGCCAGCACCGCGGGTAGATTTAGCGGGAGATCCAATGAGCAGTTCTTC.

To note about this clonotype: Given a much more abundant clone one base away, this may be a read error. This chain joins TRBV2 and TRBJ2-1; 8 bases match TRBD1. With V trimmed by 5 bases and J by 10 bases, 10 bases remained unmatched. CDR3 size: 14 residues. Germline-derived CDR1 and CDR2 are SNHLY and FYNNEI. The CDR3 DNA sequence: TGTGCCAGCAGTAGACAGGGGTATCAGGGCGAGCAGTTCTTC. Its protein is CASSRQGYQGEQFF.

V gene TRBV7-6 combines with J gene TRBJ2-3; TRBD2 matches 8 bases. Germline V gene lookup returns CDR1 SGHVS and CDR2 FNYEAQ. This CDR3 is 15 amino acids long. V dropped 5 bases and J dropped 3; count of bases not matched to a gene: 7. CDR3 bases: TGTGCCAGCAGCCGGGAAATAGCGGGAACAGATACGCAGTATTTT. This gives the protein CASSREIAGTDTQYF.

This clonotype has only a few counts. This chain uses TRBV28 with TRBJ2-3; a weak D match, TRBD1 (5 bases). V lost 2 bases, J lost 4 bases, and 13 bases lay in between. The CDR3 is made up of 15 amino acids. Germline V CDR1 and CDR2: MDHEN, SYDVKM. The CDR3 here is CASSLQGSVSDTQYF. The CDR3 DNA is TGTGCCAGCAGTTTACAGGGATCCGTCTCAGATACGCAGTATTTT.

The chain carries TRBV27 and TRBJ2-1; the D is unclear. Judging by the DNA end, TRBJ2-7 fits better; the J call may be wrong. Germline CDR1 is MNHEY and CDR2 is SMNVEV (reference sequence). The CDR3 runs to 19 residues. The CDR3 spells CASTLRPPSRVTPLGEQYF. CDR3 nucleotides: TGTGCCAGCACCCTACGCCCTCCGAGCCGGGTGACGCCCCTGGGGGAGCAGTACTTC.

This clonotype was seen many times. The J gene is TRBJ2-2, the V gene TRBV5-1; 7 nucleotides line up with TRBD1. V shed 5 bases, J shed 5 bases, and the junction held 9 bases outside the gene matches. There are 15 residues in the CDR3. Germline V CDR1 and CDR2: SGHRS, YFSETQ. The CDR3 DNA reads as TGCGCCAGCAGACCACCGGGACAGTCGACCGGGGAGCTGTTTTTT. This translates into CASRPPGQSTGELFF.

The chain employs TRBV9 and TRBJ2-7, with D perhaps given as TRBD1 or TRBD2 (5 bases each). The J call is uncertain, as TRBJ2-1 better fits the DNA end. The CDR3 runs to 16 residues. CDR1 and CDR2 (germline): SGDLS, YYNGEE. The CDR3 sequence is CASSVDLGESYNEQFF. DNA of the CDR3: TGTGCCAGCAGCGTGGACCTAGGGGAGTCCTACAATGAGCAGTTCTTC.

At least ten counts were recorded for this clonotype. The chain has TRBV20-1 and TRBJ2-1, with D maybe TRBD2 (5 bases). The CDR3 sequence is 15 residues long. The V end was cut by 4 bases, the J end by 5 bases, with 18 bases between. The germline CDR1 and CDR2 sequences are DFQATT and SNEGSKA (reference sequence). For the CDR3, the DNA is TGCAGTGCTAAAGAGAGGAGGCTGGACCACAATGAGCAGTTCTTC. Translation gives CSAKERRLDHNEQFF.

This chain's CDR3 is CASSQGTPAFF. DNA for the CDR3: TGTGCCAGCAGCCAGGGGACACCAGCTTTCTTT. The V and J genes are TRBV7-4 and TRBJ1-1; TRBD1 is a possible D gene (6 bases). This CDR3 region has 11 residues. V lost 5 bases and J 10 bases, leaving 11 bases between the germline ends. Germline V lookup: CDR1 SGHVT, CDR2 SQSDAQ.

The chain links TRBV6-1 to TRBJ1-2, with D unresolved. Per germline, CDR1 MNHNS and CDR2 SASEGT. The CDR3 totals 12 residues. The V end was cut by 5 bases, the J end by 5 bases, with 9 bases between. DNA for the CDR3: TGTGCCAGCAGTAAGATAGGGTATGGCTACACCTTC. Encoded protein: CASSKIGYGYTF.

By share, this clonotype ranks as medium-sized. This chain connects TRBV7-6 to TRBJ2-1, with D maybe TRBD2 (6 bases). The better agreement between TRBJ2-7 and the DNA end casts doubt on the J call. Germline CDR1 and CDR2: SGHVS and FNYEAQ. There are 16 residues in the CDR3. The CDR3, as DNA: TGTGCCAGCAGCTTTTTAACGGGAGACTCCTACAATGAGCAGTACTTC. This codes for CASSFLTGDSYNEQYF.

In the case of this clonotype: This sequence may be a read error, since a much larger clone differs from it by one base. V is TRBV5-1 and J is TRBJ2-3; 10 nucleotides match TRBD1. Per the germline V gene, CDR1 is SGHRS and CDR2 is YFSETQ. Germline trimming cut 4 bases from V and 14 bases from J; bases unmatched to any gene: 16. This CDR3 is built from 15 residues. The CDR3 reads CASSDGTGVTGELYF. DNA of the CDR3: TGCGCCAGCAGCGACGGGACAGGGGTAACCGGGGAGCTGTATTTT.